This TCR beta chain was observed in a study of cytomegalovirus exposure and HLA in healthy donors. The CDR3 contains 14 residues. Germline lookup yields CDR1 PRHDT and CDR2 FYEKMQ (reference sequence). The ends were cut back, 1 base at V and 5 bases at J, with 12 bases in the middle. Researchers ran the PCR with 60 Vbeta and 13 Jbeta primers. Assay used: immunoSEQ multiplex PCR; TCRdb lists only in-frame clones, some missing. The table includes 100,000 to 150,000 clones, 65% to 85% detected once. The V call is TRBV13, the J call TRBJ2-7; possibly TRBD1 for D (6 bases). The TCR was taken from a boy aged 10-17 years in good health and CMV-seronegative. Specimen: PBMCs. CDR3 DNA sequence: TGTGCCAGCAGCTTAGCGCAGGGGTCCGACGAGCAGTACTTC. Encoded protein: CASSLAQGSDEQYF.